The present T cell receptor beta chain was sequenced within a study of early T cells in non-severe SARS-CoV-2 infection. Study-level information: RNA in bulk from unsorted whole blood was sequenced, and chains were unpaired.

This clonotype was seen at least ten times. Individual cDNA molecules carried attached unique molecular identifiers. Using its own MiXCR run on the 5' RACE reads, TCRdb lists one record per CDR3 protein. In the table there are some 39,000 distinct CDR3 sequences, less than 8.5% of which are singletons. From germline, CDR1 is SGHAT and CDR2 FQDESV (reference sequence). The CDR3 is 14 residues long. V dropped 2 bases and J dropped 0 bases, with 8 bases sitting between them. This receptor was identified in an adult who was a healthcare worker with PCR-confirmed SARS-CoV-2 infection or an uninfected control (not recorded which). The sample consisted of whole blood. This sequence joins TRBV11-1 and TRBJ2-7, with D possibly being TRBD2 (6 bases). CDR3 region: CASSLYGSSYEQYF. CDR3 sequence (DNA): TGTGCCAGCAGCTTATACGGGAGCTCCTACGAGCAGTACTTC. Full variable domain (remainder filled in from reference TRBV11-1 and TRBJ2-7): EAEVAQSPRYKITEKSQAVAFWCDPISGHATLYWYRQILGQGPELLVQFQDESVVDDSQLPKDRFSAERLKGVDSTLKIQPAELGDSAMYLCASSLYGSSYEQYFGPGTRLTVT.